The text below deals with one T cell receptor beta chain. Its antigen is as yet unknown. Unmatched junction bases numbered 2, after V lost 0 bases and J lost 8 bases. This CDR3 spans 13 amino acids. Germline lookup yields CDR1 SGHDN and CDR2 FVKESK. These data belong to a study of T cell responses to AZD1222 COVID-19 vaccine. Assay: immunoSEQ multiplex PCR; the TCRdb copy retains only in-frame clones and omits some. The sample records 150,000 to 200,000 clones, 85% to 95% being singletons. Findings and caveats of the study: The study found vaccine-associated CD4 TCRs spanning spike, dominant at 160-218 and 743-854. Only six individuals given AZD1222 were seropositive at baseline.

The input for sequencing was peripheral blood, taken on day 0 of AZD1222 vaccination. The chain couples TRBV14 to TRBJ2-3; TRBD1 aligns across 7 bases. This TCR was sampled from an adult in good health. CDR3 region: CASSQENRGTQYF. In DNA form, the CDR3 reads TGTGCCAGCAGCCAAGAAAACAGGGGTACGCAGTATTTT.